Listed below are T cell receptor beta chains from one sample, sequenced in a study of blood T cell repertoires in COVID-19. Here immunoSEQ multiplex PCR was the method, and the copy in TCRdb shows in-frame clones only, minus some. The table includes about 310,000 clones, roughly 90% detected once. Sequencing was performed on PBMCs or T cells enriched from blood (not recorded which). These receptors came from a woman between 40 and 50 years old who had recovered from COVID-19. Each CDR3 is given with its conserved first and last residue. The D gene is left open where the match is weak. Clone sizes are given selectively: once, few, many, or a class where the clone is expanded.

j_gene: TRBJ2-4; v_gene: TRBV7-2; d_gene: -; abundance: -; CDR3nt: TGTGCCAGCAGCTTTCGCGGAGCGGGCAAAAACATTCAGTACTTC; CDR3aa: CASSFRGAGKNIQYF
j_gene: TRBJ2-5; v_gene: TRBV13; d_gene: TRBD2; abundance: -; CDR3nt: TGTGCCAGCAGCTACGGACGGGGGGGGACCCAGTACTTC; CDR3aa: CASSYGRGGTQYF
j_gene: TRBJ2-5; v_gene: TRBV6-2/TRBV6-3; d_gene: TRBD2; abundance: -; CDR3nt: TGTGCCAGCAGTCCGTTATGGCTAGCGGGGGTATTACTCCAAGAGACCCAGTACTTC; CDR3aa: CASSPLWLAGVLLQETQYF
j_gene: TRBJ1-2; v_gene: TRBV5-8; d_gene: -; abundance: -; CDR3nt: TGTGCCAGCAGCTTAGGGGGCTATGGCTACACCTTC; CDR3aa: CASSLGGYGYTF
j_gene: TRBJ2-1; v_gene: TRBV7-9; d_gene: -; abundance: -; CDR3nt: TGTGCCAGCAGCTTAGGACAGACTGAGCAGTTCTTC; CDR3aa: CASSLGQTEQFF
j_gene: TRBJ2-3; v_gene: TRBV5-1; d_gene: TRBD2; abundance: -; CDR3nt: TGCGCCAGCAGCTTCCCAGCGGGAGAGTTAGATACGCAGTATTTT; CDR3aa: CASSFPAGELDTQYF
j_gene: TRBJ1-5; v_gene: TRBV21-1; d_gene: -; abundance: -; CDR3nt: TGTGCCAGCAGCAAGGGACAGTCTAGCAATCAGCCCCAGCATTTT; CDR3aa: CASSKGQSSNQPQHF
j_gene: TRBJ2-1; v_gene: TRBV6-2/TRBV6-3; d_gene: -; abundance: -; CDR3nt: TGTGCCAGCAGTTACTACCCGGATGAGCAGTTCTTC; CDR3aa: CASSYYPDEQFF
j_gene: TRBJ2-7; v_gene: TRBV2; d_gene: -; abundance: -; CDR3nt: TGTGCCAGCACCCGAACGGACTGGCAGTACTTC; CDR3aa: CASTRTDWQYF
j_gene: TRBJ1-1; v_gene: TRBV5-5; d_gene: -; abundance: -; CDR3nt: TGTGCCAGCAGCTTGGGGAGGGGAAGAACTGAAGCTTTCTTT; CDR3aa: CASSLGRGRTEAFF
j_gene: TRBJ2-2; v_gene: TRBV5-6; d_gene: -; abundance: -; CDR3nt: TGTGCCAGCAGCTTGAAGGGACTGTACGCGAACACCGGGGAGCTGTTTTTT; CDR3aa: CASSLKGLYANTGELFF
j_gene: TRBJ1-1; v_gene: TRBV9; d_gene: -; abundance: -; CDR3nt: TGTGCCAGCAGCGTAGGGGTCCAGGCCCCGTTCTTT; CDR3aa: CASSVGVQAPFF
j_gene: TRBJ2-1; v_gene: TRBV5-1; d_gene: -; abundance: -; CDR3nt: TGCGCCAGCAGCATCCCTGGGGGTGGGAGCGGGAATGAGCAGTTCTTC; CDR3aa: CASSIPGGGSGNEQFF
j_gene: TRBJ2-4; v_gene: TRBV7-2; d_gene: -; abundance: once; CDR3nt: TGTGCCAGCAGCTCCATAGAAGCCAAAAACATTCAGTACTTC; CDR3aa: CASSSIEAKNIQYF
j_gene: TRBJ2-2; v_gene: TRBV24-1; d_gene: TRBD2; abundance: -; CDR3nt: TGTGCCACCAGTTCCCGGGAGGGCAACACCGGGGAGCTGTTTTTT; CDR3aa: CATSSREGNTGELFF
j_gene: TRBJ2-5; v_gene: TRBV27; d_gene: TRBD1; abundance: -; CDR3nt: TGTGCCAGCAGTCCCCGGGACAGCCCCGGGGAGACCCAGTACTTC; CDR3aa: CASSPRDSPGETQYF
j_gene: TRBJ2-1; v_gene: TRBV28; d_gene: -; abundance: once; CDR3nt: TGTGCCAGCACTTTGGACACGTACAATGAGCAGTTCTTC; CDR3aa: CASTLDTYNEQFF
j_gene: TRBJ2-5; v_gene: TRBV5-6; d_gene: TRBD2; abundance: -; CDR3nt: TGTGCCAGCAGCCGACGGACTAGCGGGATCACGGGGGAGACCCAGTACTTC; CDR3aa: CASSRRTSGITGETQYF
j_gene: TRBJ1-1; v_gene: TRBV7-9; d_gene: -; abundance: -; CDR3nt: TGTGCCAGCAGCTCACAGGTATCGGGGAACACTGAAGCTTTCTTT; CDR3aa: CASSSQVSGNTEAFF
j_gene: TRBJ1-2; v_gene: TRBV30; d_gene: -; abundance: -; CDR3nt: TGTGCCTGGACCCCAATGGACTTCGGAGACTATGGCTACACCTTC; CDR3aa: CAWTPMDFGDYGYTF
j_gene: TRBJ1-2; v_gene: TRBV10-3; d_gene: TRBD1; abundance: -; CDR3nt: TGTGCCATCAAGAGGGACAGTAATTTACCCTATGGCTACACCTTC; CDR3aa: CAIKRDSNLPYGYTF
j_gene: TRBJ1-5; v_gene: TRBV7-2; d_gene: TRBD1; abundance: -; CDR3nt: TGTGCCAGCAGCCCAGGGGGCAGTCAGCCCCAGCATTTT; CDR3aa: CASSPGGSQPQHF
j_gene: TRBJ2-1; v_gene: TRBV30; d_gene: -; abundance: -; CDR3nt: TGTGCCTGGAGCGACCGTCTGGGGGCGCAGTTCTTC; CDR3aa: CAWSDRLGAQFF
j_gene: TRBJ1-2; v_gene: TRBV18; d_gene: TRBD1; abundance: -; CDR3nt: TGTGCCAGCTCACCACTCCCAGGGGGAGAGTTGAATGGCTACACCTTC; CDR3aa: CASSPLPGGELNGYTF
j_gene: TRBJ2-1; v_gene: TRBV30; d_gene: -; abundance: -; CDR3nt: TGTGCCCATAGCGGACAGGCCTACAATGAGCAGTTCTTC; CDR3aa: CAHSGQAYNEQFF
j_gene: TRBJ2-3; v_gene: TRBV19; d_gene: TRBD2; abundance: -; CDR3nt: TGTGCCAGTAGAGCTCCCGGGAGGGGAGATACGCAGTATTTT; CDR3aa: CASRAPGRGDTQYF
j_gene: TRBJ2-1; v_gene: TRBV6-2/TRBV6-3; d_gene: -; abundance: -; CDR3nt: TGTGCCAGCAGTAGGACCCGCGGGGAGCAGTTCTTC; CDR3aa: CASSRTRGEQFF
j_gene: TRBJ1-6; v_gene: TRBV6-5; d_gene: TRBD1; abundance: -; CDR3nt: TGTGCCAGCAGGACGAGAACAGGGGATAATTCACCCCTCCACTTT; CDR3aa: CASRTRTGDNSPLHF
j_gene: TRBJ1-2; v_gene: TRBV12-5; d_gene: TRBD1; abundance: -; CDR3nt: TGTGCTAGTGGTTTTGAGGGACAGCGCTATGGCTACACCTTC; CDR3aa: CASGFEGQRYGYTF
j_gene: TRBJ1-2; v_gene: TRBV19; d_gene: TRBD1; abundance: -; CDR3nt: TGTGCCAGTAGCCCTGACAGGGGGCCAAGGGGCTACACCTTC; CDR3aa: CASSPDRGPRGYTF
j_gene: TRBJ2-7; v_gene: TRBV5-1; d_gene: -; abundance: few; CDR3nt: TGCGCCAGCAGCGCGCTGGAGCGGATTCCCTACGAGCAGTACTTC; CDR3aa: CASSALERIPYEQYF
j_gene: TRBJ2-2; v_gene: TRBV24-1; d_gene: TRBD2; abundance: -; CDR3nt: TGTGCCACTAGCGGGGTCACCGGGGAGCTGTTTTTT; CDR3aa: CATSGVTGELFF
j_gene: TRBJ2-3; v_gene: TRBV27; d_gene: TRBD1; abundance: -; CDR3nt: TGTGCCAGCAGTGCCCACAGGGGTCCACCTAGCACAGATACGCAGTATTTT; CDR3aa: CASSAHRGPPSTDTQYF
j_gene: TRBJ2-7; v_gene: TRBV10-1; d_gene: -; abundance: -; CDR3nt: TGCGCCAGCAGTGAGTCTGGGGGCCCCTACGAGCAGTACTTC; CDR3aa: CASSESGGPYEQYF
j_gene: TRBJ1-5; v_gene: TRBV4-3; d_gene: -; abundance: -; CDR3nt: TGCGCCAGCAGCCAAGATGCAGGGCGCAATCAGCCCCAGCATTTT; CDR3aa: CASSQDAGRNQPQHF
j_gene: TRBJ1-5; v_gene: TRBV28; d_gene: TRBD1; abundance: -; CDR3nt: TGTGCCAGCAGTGCCCTACAGGGGGCAGGTCAGCCCCAGCATTTT; CDR3aa: CASSALQGAGQPQHF
j_gene: TRBJ1-1; v_gene: TRBV24-1; d_gene: TRBD1; abundance: -; CDR3nt: TGTGCCACCAGTGACAATACAGGGGCTATAGCTTTCTTT; CDR3aa: CATSDNTGAIAFF
j_gene: TRBJ1-5; v_gene: TRBV27; d_gene: TRBD1; abundance: once; CDR3nt: TGTGCCAGCAGTTTATCGGGCAGGGGGGAACAGCCCCAGCATTTT; CDR3aa: CASSLSGRGEQPQHF
j_gene: TRBJ1-1; v_gene: TRBV19; d_gene: TRBD1; abundance: once; CDR3nt: TGTGCCAGTAGTCCTCGGGACAGGGGGCAAAGCACTGAAGCTTTCTTT; CDR3aa: CASSPRDRGQSTEAFF
j_gene: TRBJ1-4; v_gene: TRBV6-6; d_gene: -; abundance: -; CDR3nt: TGTGCCAGCAGTCAATCAACGGCTAATGAAAAACTGTTTTTT; CDR3aa: CASSQSTANEKLFF
j_gene: TRBJ2-1; v_gene: TRBV6-1; d_gene: -; abundance: -; CDR3nt: TGTGCCAGCAGTGAAGCGCGTTTCTATGAGCAGTTCTTC; CDR3aa: CASSEARFYEQFF
j_gene: TRBJ2-7; v_gene: TRBV29-1; d_gene: TRBD2; abundance: -; CDR3nt: TGCAGCGTCCGGCCGGGACTAGCGCCAATCTACGAGCAGTACTTC; CDR3aa: CSVRPGLAPIYEQYF
j_gene: TRBJ2-2; v_gene: TRBV7-9; d_gene: TRBD1; abundance: -; CDR3nt: TGTGCCAGCAGCTTAGTAATGTGGCAGGGGGCGACCGGGGAGCTGTTTTTT; CDR3aa: CASSLVMWQGATGELFF
j_gene: TRBJ2-5; v_gene: TRBV7-8; d_gene: -; abundance: -; CDR3nt: TGTGCCAGCAGCTTAATACTAGAGCAAGAGACCCAGTACTTC; CDR3aa: CASSLILEQETQYF
j_gene: TRBJ2-5; v_gene: TRBV29-1; d_gene: -; abundance: few; CDR3nt: TGCAGCGTTGAAGATCTTATCCAGACCCAGTACTTC; CDR3aa: CSVEDLIQTQYF
j_gene: TRBJ1-1; v_gene: TRBV6-2/TRBV6-3; d_gene: -; abundance: -; CDR3nt: TGTGCCAGCAGTTCCCCTCTAGGACAGCCAATGAACACTGAAGCTTTCTTT; CDR3aa: CASSSPLGQPMNTEAFF
j_gene: TRBJ2-2; v_gene: TRBV9; d_gene: TRBD2; abundance: -; CDR3nt: TGTGCCAGCAGCGGGACTAGCTCCGGGGAGCTGTTTTTT; CDR3aa: CASSGTSSGELFF
j_gene: TRBJ1-1; v_gene: TRBV5-1; d_gene: -; abundance: -; CDR3nt: TGCGCCAGCAGCTTGGGTAGGGGCCCGTACTACACTGAAGCTTTCTTT; CDR3aa: CASSLGRGPYYTEAFF
j_gene: TRBJ1-2; v_gene: TRBV4-1; d_gene: TRBD1; abundance: -; CDR3nt: TGCGCCAGCAGCCACGACAGGGCCGGGAACTATGGCTACACCTTC; CDR3aa: CASSHDRAGNYGYTF
j_gene: TRBJ2-7; v_gene: TRBV11-3; d_gene: TRBD2; abundance: -; CDR3nt: TGTGCCAGCAGTACTAGCGGGGCCTCCTACGAGCAGTACTTC; CDR3aa: CASSTSGASYEQYF
j_gene: TRBJ2-1; v_gene: TRBV24-1; d_gene: TRBD1; abundance: -; CDR3nt: TGTGCCACCAGTGACCACGGGACAGAATACAATGAGCAGTTCTTC; CDR3aa: CATSDHGTEYNEQFF
j_gene: TRBJ1-4; v_gene: TRBV6-5; d_gene: TRBD1; abundance: -; CDR3nt: TGTGCCAGCAGATCCGTGACAGGGGAATACGAAAAACTGTTTTTT; CDR3aa: CASRSVTGEYEKLFF
j_gene: TRBJ1-5; v_gene: TRBV7-2; d_gene: -; abundance: -; CDR3nt: TGTGCCAGCAGCTTTCGACAGGCAGATCAGCCCCAGCATTTT; CDR3aa: CASSFRQADQPQHF
j_gene: TRBJ2-5; v_gene: TRBV29-1; d_gene: -; abundance: -; CDR3nt: TGCAGCGTTGAGGGTGGGCCGGTATTGGAGACCCAGTACTTC; CDR3aa: CSVEGGPVLETQYF